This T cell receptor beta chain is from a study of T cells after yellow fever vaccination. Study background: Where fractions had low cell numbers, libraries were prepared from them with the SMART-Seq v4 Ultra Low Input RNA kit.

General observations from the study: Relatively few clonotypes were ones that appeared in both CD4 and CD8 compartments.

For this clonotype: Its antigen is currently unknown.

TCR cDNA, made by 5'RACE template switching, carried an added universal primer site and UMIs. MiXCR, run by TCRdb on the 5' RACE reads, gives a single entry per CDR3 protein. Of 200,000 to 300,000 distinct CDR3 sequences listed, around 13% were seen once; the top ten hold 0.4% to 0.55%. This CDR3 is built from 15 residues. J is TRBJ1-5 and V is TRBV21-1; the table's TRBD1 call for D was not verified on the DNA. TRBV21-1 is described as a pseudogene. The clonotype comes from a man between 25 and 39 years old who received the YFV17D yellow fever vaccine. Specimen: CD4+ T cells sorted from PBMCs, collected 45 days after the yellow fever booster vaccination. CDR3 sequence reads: CASNLLTGGGQPQHF. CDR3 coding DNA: TGTGCCAGCAACCTCTTAACAGGGGGCGGTCAGCCCCAGCATTTT.